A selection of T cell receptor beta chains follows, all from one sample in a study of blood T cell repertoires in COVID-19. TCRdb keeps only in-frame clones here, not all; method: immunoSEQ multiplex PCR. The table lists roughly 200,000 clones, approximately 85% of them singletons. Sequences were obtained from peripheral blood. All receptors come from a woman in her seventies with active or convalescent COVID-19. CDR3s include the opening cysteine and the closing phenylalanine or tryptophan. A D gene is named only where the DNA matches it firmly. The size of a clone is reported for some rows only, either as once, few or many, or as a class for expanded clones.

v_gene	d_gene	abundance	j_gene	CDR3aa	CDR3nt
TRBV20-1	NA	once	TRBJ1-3	CSASHRVYSGNTIYF	TGCAGTGCTAGTCACAGGGTCTACTCTGGAAACACCATATATTTT
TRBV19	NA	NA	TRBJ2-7	CASSIEDSSYEQYF	TGTGCCAGTAGTATTGAGGACAGTTCCTACGAGCAGTACTTC
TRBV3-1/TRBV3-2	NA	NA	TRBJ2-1	CASSRRLVGSYNEQFF	TGTGCCAGCAGCCGCCGACTAGTTGGCTCCTACAATGAGCAGTTCTTC
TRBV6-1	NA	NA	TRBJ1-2	CASSDRGYGYTF	TGTGCCAGCAGTGACAGGGGTTATGGCTACACCTTC
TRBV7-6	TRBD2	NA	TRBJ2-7	CASSLEAGLAGSGEQYF	TGTGCCAGCAGCTTAGAGGCGGGACTAGCGGGATCCGGCGAGCAGTACTTC
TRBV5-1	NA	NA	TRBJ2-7	CASSLLAGRSYEQYF	TGCGCCAGCAGCTTGCTAGCAGGCCGCTCCTACGAGCAGTACTTC
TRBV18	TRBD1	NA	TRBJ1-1	CASSSTGPGAGATEAFF	TGTGCCAGCTCATCGACAGGGCCCGGGGCCGGGGCGACTGAAGCTTTCTTT
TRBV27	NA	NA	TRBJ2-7	CASSLTAGFHEQYF	TGTGCCAGCAGTTTAACGGCGGGGTTCCACGAGCAGTACTTC
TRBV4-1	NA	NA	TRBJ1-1	CAVHGRGRVNTEAFF	TGCGCAGTCCACGGGCGGGGGCGCGTGAACACTGAAGCTTTCTTT
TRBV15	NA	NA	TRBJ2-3	CATSRGSRDTQYF	TGTGCCACCAGCAGGGGGAGTCGGGATACGCAGTATTTT
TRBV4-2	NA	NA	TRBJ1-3	CASSQDLGAAGKGSTIYF	TGTGCCAGCAGCCAAGATCTCGGTGCGGCGGGGAAAGGGAGCACCATATATTTT
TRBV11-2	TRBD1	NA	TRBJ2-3	CASSLEAGGGTDTQYF	TGTGCCAGCAGCTTAGAGGCAGGGGGTGGGACAGATACGCAGTATTTT
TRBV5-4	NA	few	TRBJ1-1	CASSLARGPWATEAFF	TGTGCCAGCAGCTTGGCCAGGGGTCCATGGGCCACTGAAGCTTTCTTT
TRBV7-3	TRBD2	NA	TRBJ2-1	CASSLTSGRPPEQFF	TGTGCCAGCAGTCTCACTAGCGGGAGGCCCCCTGAGCAGTTCTTC
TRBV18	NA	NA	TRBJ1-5	CASSPSGGSNQPQHF	TGTGCCAGCTCACCAAGTGGGGGGAGCAATCAGCCCCAGCATTTT
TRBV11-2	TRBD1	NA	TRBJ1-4	CASSLHRGRGEEKLFF	TGTGCCAGCAGCCTCCACAGGGGCCGCGGTGAGGAAAAACTGTTTTTT
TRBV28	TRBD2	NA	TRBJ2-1	CASSLLAGVYNEQFF	TGTGCCAGCAGTTTACTAGCGGGAGTCTACAATGAGCAGTTCTTC
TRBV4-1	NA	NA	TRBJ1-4	CASSQGRWRDSEKLFF	TGCGCCAGCAGCCAAGGACGGTGGAGGGATAGTGAAAAACTGTTTTTT
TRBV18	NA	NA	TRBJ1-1	CASSPGVGGNTEAFF	TGTGCCAGCTCACCGGGTGTCGGCGGGAACACTGAAGCTTTCTTT
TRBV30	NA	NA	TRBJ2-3	CAWSRGETTDTQYF	TGTGCCTGGAGTCGCGGGGAGACCACAGATACGCAGTATTTT
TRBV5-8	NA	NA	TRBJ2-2	CASSFPKLAVGELFF	TGTGCCAGCAGCTTCCCTAAACTAGCAGTCGGGGAGCTGTTTTTT
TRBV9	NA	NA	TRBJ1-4	CASSVGGAEDEKLFF	TGTGCCAGCAGCGTAGGTGGGGCTGAGGATGAAAAACTGTTTTTT
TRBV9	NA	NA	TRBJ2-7	CASSRSSGQGFAGGPGEQYF	TGTGCCAGCAGCCGATCCTCGGGACAGGGATTTGCGGGAGGGCCGGGGGAGCAGTACTTC
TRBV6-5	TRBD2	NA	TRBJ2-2	CASGRGRDTGELFF	TGTGCCAGCGGGCGGGGGAGGGACACCGGGGAGCTGTTTTTT
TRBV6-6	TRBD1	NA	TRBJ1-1	CASRLRTGVGAFF	TGTGCCAGCAGGCTTAGGACAGGGGTTGGGGCTTTCTTT
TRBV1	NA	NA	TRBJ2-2	CTSSHTPTSGRACTGELFF	TGCACCAGCAGCCATACTCCGACTAGCGGGAGGGCCTGCACCGGGGAGCTGTTTTTT
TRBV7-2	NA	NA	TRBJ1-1	CASSLVPGGTEAFF	TGTGCCAGCAGCTTAGTACCAGGAGGCACTGAAGCTTTCTTT
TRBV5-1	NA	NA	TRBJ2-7	CASSFNRGSYEQYF	TGCGCCAGCAGCTTTAACCGGGGGAGTTACGAGCAGTACTTC
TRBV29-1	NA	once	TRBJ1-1	CSVVEDHTEAFF	TGCAGCGTTGTCGAGGATCACACTGAAGCTTTCTTT
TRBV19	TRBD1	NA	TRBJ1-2	CASSIYRGSYGYTF	TGTGCCAGTAGTATTTACAGGGGATCCTATGGCTACACCTTC
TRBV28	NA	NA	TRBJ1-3	CASSSGAGRAGNTIYF	TGTGCCAGCAGTTCAGGGGCAGGCCGGGCTGGAAACACCATATATTTT
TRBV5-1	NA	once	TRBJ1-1	CASSYSWGDGGAFF	TGCGCCAGCAGTTACTCCTGGGGGGACGGAGGAGCTTTCTTT
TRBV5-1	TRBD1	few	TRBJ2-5	CASSYRQGGETQYF	TGCGCCAGCAGCTATAGACAGGGCGGAGAGACCCAGTACTTC
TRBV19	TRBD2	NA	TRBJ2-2	CAVKIAGAFTGELFF	TGTGCCGTCAAAATAGCGGGAGCTTTCACCGGGGAGCTGTTTTTT
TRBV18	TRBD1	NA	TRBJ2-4	CASSARGLLAKNIQYF	TGTGCCAGCTCAGCCAGGGGGCTTTTAGCCAAAAACATTCAGTACTTC
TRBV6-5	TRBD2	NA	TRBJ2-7	CASRSSGGVYEQYF	TGTGCCAGCAGATCTAGCGGAGGGGTCTACGAGCAGTACTTC
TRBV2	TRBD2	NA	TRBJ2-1	CASSERPSRTSGQNEQFF	TGTGCCAGCAGTGAAAGGCCAAGTAGGACTAGCGGGCAGAATGAGCAGTTCTTC
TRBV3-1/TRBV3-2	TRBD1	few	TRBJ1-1	CASRPQGAGGGEAFF	TGTGCCAGCAGGCCACAGGGGGCGGGCGGGGGTGAAGCTTTCTTT
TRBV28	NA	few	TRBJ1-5	CASSVPRGQPQHF	TGTGCCAGCAGTGTACCCAGGGGACAGCCCCAGCATTTT
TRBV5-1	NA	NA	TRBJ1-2	CASSPRQGSNYGYTF	TGCGCCAGCAGCCCGCGTCAGGGATCTAACTATGGCTACACCTTC
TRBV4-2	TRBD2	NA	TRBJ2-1	CASSLEPGTSAYNEQFF	TGTGCCAGCAGCCTCGAACCCGGGACTAGCGCTTACAATGAGCAGTTCTTC
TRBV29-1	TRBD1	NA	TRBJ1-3	CSVVRADRAGNTIYF	TGCAGCGTTGTCCGGGCGGACAGGGCTGGAAACACCATATATTTT